These T cell receptor beta chains were read from a single sample in a study of cytomegalovirus exposure and HLA in healthy donors. The protocol was immunoSEQ multiplex PCR, while the TCRdb copy is restricted to in-frame clones and leaves out a portion. The sample contains about 130,000 clones, 65% to 75% of which appear only once. The sample comprised PBMCs. The receptors shown here come from a woman aged 45-65 years in good health and CMV-seropositive. Both conserved end residues are part of each CDR3. The D gene is left open where the match is weak. Expanded clones get a size class; other rows say once, few or many, or leave the size out.

j_call v_call cdr3_length d_call clone_size cdr3_nt cdr3_aa
TRBJ2-5 TRBV5-1 14 TRBD1 - TGCGCCAGCAACACCGGGACAGGACAAGAGACCCAGTACTTC CASNTGTGQETQYF
TRBJ1-2 TRBV7-9 15 TRBD1 - TGTGCCAGCAGCCAGGGGGACACTCTAACCTATGGCTACACCTTC CASSQGDTLTYGYTF
TRBJ2-7 TRBV29-1 15 TRBD1 - TGCAGCGCGACCGCGACAGGGGGGAGCTCCTACGAGCAGTACTTC CSATATGGSSYEQYF
TRBJ2-2 TRBV5-1 15 - - TGCTCCAGCAGCTTACCCCAGGGCAACACCGGGGAGCTGTTTTTT CSSSLPQGNTGELFF
TRBJ2-1 TRBV9 16 TRBD2 - TGTGCCAGCAGCGTCGGGACTAGCGGGATTAACAATGAGCAGTTCTTC CASSVGTSGINNEQFF
TRBJ2-5 TRBV5-6 17 - - TGTGCCAGCAGCTTGGCTGGTACCACGAACTCCAAAGAGACCCAGTACTTC CASSLAGTTNSKETQYF
TRBJ2-5 TRBV11-2 17 TRBD1 - TGTGCCAGCAGCGAAAGCTCCGGGACAGGGGGGAAAGAGACCCAGTACTTC CASSESSGTGGKETQYF
TRBJ2-1 TRBV5-1 18 TRBD2 - TGCGCCAGCAGCTTGGACCCAGCGGGGGGGGTGAGTTCCAATGAGCAGTTCTTC CASSLDPAGGVSSNEQFF
TRBJ2-2 TRBV12-2 15 - - TGTGCAAGTCGCTTAACTAGCGGGGGGATCGGGGAGCTGTTTTTT CASRLTSGGIGELFF
TRBJ2-3 TRBV5-6 15 TRBD2 once TGTGCCAGCAGCCGCCTGACTAGCGGCACAGATACGCAGTATTTT CASSRLTSGTDTQYF
TRBJ2-5 TRBV6-5 15 - many TGTGCCAGCAGCCGAGGGGGTTATGAAGGAGAGACCCAGTACTTC CASSRGGYEGETQYF
TRBJ2-3 TRBV7-9 15 TRBD1 - TGTGCCAGCAGCTCGGACAGGGACGACACAGATACGCAGTATTTT CASSSDRDDTDTQYF
TRBJ2-5 TRBV29-1 14 TRBD2 - TGCAGCGTTGGGCCCGCGGGGGTCCAAGAGACCCAGTACTTC CSVGPAGVQETQYF
TRBJ1-3 TRBV5-1 16 - - TGCGCCAGCAGCTTGGGGGGCTCCCTCTCTGGAAACACCATATATTTT CASSLGGSLSGNTIYF
TRBJ2-7 TRBV29-1 13 - - TGCAGCGTGGGGAAAACAGGGAGAAGGGAGCAGTACTTC CSVGKTGRREQYF
TRBJ2-3 TRBV4-2 17 TRBD2 - TGTGCCAGCAGCCAAGATCAGGTGACTAGCGGGACAGATACGCAGTATTTT CASSQDQVTSGTDTQYF
TRBJ2-1 TRBV5-1 14 TRBD2 few TGCGCCAGCAGCTTGTGGACTAGCGGGGGTGGGGAGTTCTTC CASSLWTSGGGEFF